This TCR beta chain was recorded in a study of CD8 T cells in ankylosing spondylitis. Making the TCR beta libraries involved quantitative 5'-RACE with molecular barcodes. TCRdb reanalysed the 5' RACE reads using MiXCR and keeps one entry per CDR3 protein. This table holds about 36,000 distinct CDR3 sequences, approximately 6% found once. This clonotype was found many times. After removal of 5 bases from V and 5 bases from J, the junction contained 3 bases not matched to a gene. Per the germline V gene, CDR1 is SEHNR and CDR2 is FQNEAQ (reference sequence). CDR3 size: 13 residues. The source of this sequence is a male donor with ankylosing spondylitis or in good health (not recorded which). The sequencing sample was made of blood, either unsorted or a sorted T cell fraction (not recorded which). The V gene is TRBV7-9, the J gene TRBJ2-3; 8 positions match TRBD1. The CDR3 coding sequence is TGTGCCAGCAGCGGTACAGGGGGAGATACGCAGTATTTT. Protein: CASSGTGGDTQYF.